This entry features one T cell receptor beta chain sequence. As originally analysed: Estimates of nucleated cell counts were drawn from the amplification of reference gene primers. Sequencing was performed with immunoSEQ multiplex PCR; in TCRdb, only in-frame clones are kept and a portion is missing. V and J calls and clone size are given by that table; D and trimming were obtained from the DNA. The profile covers tens of thousands of clones, with under 80% appearing a single time and more than 8% taken by the ten largest. The CDR3 runs to 16 residues. V was clipped by 4 bases and J by 7 bases; unmatched bases: 13. Germline lookup yields CDR1 SGHNT and CDR2 YYREEE (reference sequence). The data stem from a study of blood T cell repertoires in COVID-19. Study background: Donors in the United States, Italy and Spain gave samples during acute or convalescent COVID-19. Sources were T cells, B-cell-depleted T cells, or PBMCs; the material itself was cDNA or gDNA.

The chain combines TRBV5-4 with TRBJ2-5, with 10 bases identical to TRBD2. This receptor was taken from a human donor in a cohort sampled during active COVID-19. The sample was peripheral blood. CDR3 region: CASSPSGRVPGWTQYF. The CDR3 nucleotides are TGTGCCAGCAGCCCGAGCGGGAGGGTGCCTGGATGGACCCAGTACTTC.